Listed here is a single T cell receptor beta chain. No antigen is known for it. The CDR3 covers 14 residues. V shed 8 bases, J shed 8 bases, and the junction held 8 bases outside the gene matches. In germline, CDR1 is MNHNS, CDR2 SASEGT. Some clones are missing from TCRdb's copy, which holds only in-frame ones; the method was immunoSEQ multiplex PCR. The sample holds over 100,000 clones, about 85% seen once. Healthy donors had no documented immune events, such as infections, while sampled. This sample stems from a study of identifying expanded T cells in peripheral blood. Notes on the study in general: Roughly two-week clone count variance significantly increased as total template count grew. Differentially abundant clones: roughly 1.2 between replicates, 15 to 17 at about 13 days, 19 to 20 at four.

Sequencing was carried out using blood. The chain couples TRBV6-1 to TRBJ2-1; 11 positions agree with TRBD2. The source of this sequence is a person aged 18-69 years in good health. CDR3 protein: CASLLSGGAYEQFF. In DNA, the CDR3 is TGTGCCAGCCTGCTTAGCGGGGGGGCGTATGAGCAGTTCTTC.